Sequencing of this T cell receptor beta chain was carried out in a study of PD-L1 blockade in urothelial cancer. Study at large: The median number of T cells present in blood samples was roughly 140,000.

Between 1 and 8 samples, pretreatment and on-treatment, were given by each patient. Clones were read by immunoSEQ multiplex PCR, and TCRdb kept only the in-frame ones, dropping some. This sample has about 45,000 clones; approximately 88% occur once, and the top ten carry about 4%. The specimen comprised PBMCs, sampled around atezolizumab (anti-PD-L1) treatment. The receptor was derived from a man aged 80 or over with urothelial cancer.

CDR3 in DNA: TGTGCCAGCAGCCTTCTGGAAGGGGGCGGCGGTGAAGCTTTCTTT. Translated: CASSLLEGGGGEAFF. The gene calls are TRBV6-5 and TRBJ1-1, with 7 nucleotides matching TRBD1. CDR3 length: 15 amino acids. Germline V gives CDR1 MNHEY, CDR2 SVGAGI. The V segment lost 6 bases and the J segment 7 bases; nucleotides outside the gene matches: 14.